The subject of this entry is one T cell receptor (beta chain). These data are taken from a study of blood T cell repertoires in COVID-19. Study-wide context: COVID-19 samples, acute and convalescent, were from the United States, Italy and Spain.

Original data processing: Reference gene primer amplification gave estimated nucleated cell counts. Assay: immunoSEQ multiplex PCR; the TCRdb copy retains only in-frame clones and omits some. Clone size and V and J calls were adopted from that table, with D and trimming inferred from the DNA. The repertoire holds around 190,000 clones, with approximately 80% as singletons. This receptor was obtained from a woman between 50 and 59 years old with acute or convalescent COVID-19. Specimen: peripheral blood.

CDR3 protein: CASSEGPRGRAYEQYF. The CDR3, as DNA: TGTGCCAGTAGTGAAGGCCCGCGGGGGCGGGCCTACGAGCAGTACTTC. This chain uses TRBV19 with TRBJ2-7, with D perhaps matching TRBD2 (7 bases). The germline V gene has CDR1 LNHDA and CDR2 SQIVND (reference sequence). CDR3 length equals 16 residues. The V end was cut by 5 bases, the J end by 2 bases, with 19 bases between.